This T cell receptor beta chain comes out of a study of blood T cell repertoires in COVID-19. Background on the study: The United States, Italy and Spain were the sources of the acute and convalescent COVID-19 samples. PBMCs, B-cell-depleted T cells, or T cells provided the cDNA or gDNA that made up the material.

In the authors' methods: Amplification of reference gene primers provided the estimated nucleated cell counts. Here immunoSEQ multiplex PCR was the method, and the copy in TCRdb shows in-frame clones only, minus some. Clonal size and the V and J genes are those of that table, whereas D and trimming came from the DNA. The repertoire includes 220,000 or so clones, about 89% of them detected once, and around 6.5% sits in the top ten. Germline lookup yields CDR1 KGHSH and CDR2 LQKENI. Losses at the gene ends were 6 bases for V and 2 bases for J; bases not matched to a gene: 7. CDR3 length equals 14 residues.

The material sequenced was peripheral blood. The TCR was taken from a man aged 55-75 years who had recovered from COVID-19. This chain joins TRBV18 and TRBJ2-7, with TRBD1 matching 7 bases. The CDR3 spells CASSPDRMTYEQYF. The CDR3 nucleotides are TGTGCCAGCTCTCCGGACAGGATGACCTACGAGCAGTACTTC.